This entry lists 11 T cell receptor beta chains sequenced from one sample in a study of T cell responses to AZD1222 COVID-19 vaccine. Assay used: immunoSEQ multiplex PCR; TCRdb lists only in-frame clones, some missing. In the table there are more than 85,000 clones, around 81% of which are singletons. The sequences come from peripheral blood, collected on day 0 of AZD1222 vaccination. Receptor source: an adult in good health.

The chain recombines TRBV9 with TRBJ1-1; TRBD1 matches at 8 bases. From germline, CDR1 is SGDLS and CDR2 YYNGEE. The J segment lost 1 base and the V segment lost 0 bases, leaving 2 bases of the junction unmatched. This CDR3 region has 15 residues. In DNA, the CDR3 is TGTGCCAGCAGCGTAGCAGGGGGCGCGAACACTGAAGCTTTCTTT. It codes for CASSVAGGANTEAFF. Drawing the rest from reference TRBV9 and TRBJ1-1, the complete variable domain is DSGVTQTPKHLITATGQRVTLRCSPRSGDLSVYWYQQSLDQGLQFLIQYYNGEERAKGNILERFSAQQFPDLHSELNLSSLELGDSALYFCASSVAGGANTEAFFGQGTRLTVV.

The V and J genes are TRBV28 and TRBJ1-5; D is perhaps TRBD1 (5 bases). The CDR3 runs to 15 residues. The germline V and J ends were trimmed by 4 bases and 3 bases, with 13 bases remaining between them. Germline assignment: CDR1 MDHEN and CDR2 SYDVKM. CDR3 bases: TGTGCCAGCAGTTCAGCCGGGGGATACAATCAGCCCCAGCATTTT. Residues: CASSSAGGYNQPQHF.

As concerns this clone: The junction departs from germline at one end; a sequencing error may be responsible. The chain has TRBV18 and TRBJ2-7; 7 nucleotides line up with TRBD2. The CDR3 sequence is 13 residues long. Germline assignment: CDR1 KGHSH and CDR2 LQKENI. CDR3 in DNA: TGCGCATCTACCAGGACTAGACCCGACGAGCAGTACTTC. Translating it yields CASTRTRPDEQYF.

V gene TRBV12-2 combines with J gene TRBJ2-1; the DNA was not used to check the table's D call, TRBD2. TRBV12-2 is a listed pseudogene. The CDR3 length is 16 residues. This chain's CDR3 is CASRPLGGNSYNEQFF. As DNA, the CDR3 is TGTGCAAGTCGCCCCCTAGGCGGAAACTCCTACAATGAGCAGTTCTTC.

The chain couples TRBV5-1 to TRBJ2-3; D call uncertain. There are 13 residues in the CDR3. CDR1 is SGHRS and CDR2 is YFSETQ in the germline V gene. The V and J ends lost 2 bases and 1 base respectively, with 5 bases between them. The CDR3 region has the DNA TGCGCCAGCAGCTTCCAGGGCACAGATACGCAGTATTTT. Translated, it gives CASSFQGTDTQYF.

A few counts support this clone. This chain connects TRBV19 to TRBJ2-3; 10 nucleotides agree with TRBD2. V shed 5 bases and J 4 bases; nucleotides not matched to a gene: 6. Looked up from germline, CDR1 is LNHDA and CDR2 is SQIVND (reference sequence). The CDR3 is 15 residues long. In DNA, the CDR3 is TGTGCCAGTAGTCCCCAAGCGGGGGGGCCAGATACGCAGTATTTT. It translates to CASSPQAGGPDTQYF.

The CDR3 region is CASSVGVSGNTIYF. The CDR3 DNA is TGTGCCAGCAGCGTAGGAGTCTCTGGAAACACCATATATTTT. This chain joins TRBV9 and TRBJ1-3, with D unclear. This CDR3 contains 14 residues. The germline CDR1 and CDR2 sequences are SGDLS and YYNGEE. Trimming pared 0 bases from V and 0 bases from J, leaving 4 bases between.

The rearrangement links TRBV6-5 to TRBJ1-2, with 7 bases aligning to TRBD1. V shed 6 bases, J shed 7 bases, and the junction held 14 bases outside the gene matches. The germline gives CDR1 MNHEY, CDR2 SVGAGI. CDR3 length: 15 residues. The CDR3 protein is CASRAPTGVTAGYTF. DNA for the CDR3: TGTGCCAGCAGAGCGCCCACAGGGGTTACCGCTGGCTACACCTTC.

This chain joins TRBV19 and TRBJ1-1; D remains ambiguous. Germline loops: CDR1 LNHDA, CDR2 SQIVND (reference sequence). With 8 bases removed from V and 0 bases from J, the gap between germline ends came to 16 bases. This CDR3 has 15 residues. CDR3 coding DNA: TGTGCCAGTTTAGGAGAGGGAAGGGTGAACACTGAAGCTTTCTTT. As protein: CASLGEGRVNTEAFF.

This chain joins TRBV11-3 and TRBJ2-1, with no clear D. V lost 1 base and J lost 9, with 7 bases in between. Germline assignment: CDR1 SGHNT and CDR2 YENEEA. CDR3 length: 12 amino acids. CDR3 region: CASSLGLGEQFF. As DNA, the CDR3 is TGTGCCAGCAGCTTAGGGCTCGGTGAGCAGTTCTTC.

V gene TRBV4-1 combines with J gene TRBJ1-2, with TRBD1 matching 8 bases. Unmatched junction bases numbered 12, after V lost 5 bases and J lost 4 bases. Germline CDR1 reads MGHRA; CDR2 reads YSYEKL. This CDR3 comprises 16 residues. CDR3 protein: CASSERAGGRSYGYTF. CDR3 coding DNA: TGCGCCAGCAGCGAGAGAGCAGGGGGCAGGAGCTATGGCTACACCTTC.